This T cell receptor beta chain was observed in a study of identical twins' blood T cells. The three twin pairs were reared together, likely meeting the same infections. Germline values: CDR1 SGHAT, CDR2 FQNNGV. There are 14 residues in the CDR3. V lost 4 bases, J lost 9 bases, and 18 bases lay in between. TCRdb ran MiXCR on the 5' RACE reads and lists one entry per CDR3 protein. Of roughly 380,000 distinct CDR3 sequences listed, around 30% are singletons. In its sample, this clonotype was seen a few times. Sequencing was performed on PBMCs. This chain uses TRBV11-2 with TRBJ1-2, with D possibly matching TRBD1 (5 bases). The TCR sequence derives from a woman between 18 and 50 years old in good health. The CDR3 DNA sequence: TGTGCCAGCAGCTCGCCACCAGGGTCAAATCGCTACACCTTC. Translated, it gives CASSSPPGSNRYTF.